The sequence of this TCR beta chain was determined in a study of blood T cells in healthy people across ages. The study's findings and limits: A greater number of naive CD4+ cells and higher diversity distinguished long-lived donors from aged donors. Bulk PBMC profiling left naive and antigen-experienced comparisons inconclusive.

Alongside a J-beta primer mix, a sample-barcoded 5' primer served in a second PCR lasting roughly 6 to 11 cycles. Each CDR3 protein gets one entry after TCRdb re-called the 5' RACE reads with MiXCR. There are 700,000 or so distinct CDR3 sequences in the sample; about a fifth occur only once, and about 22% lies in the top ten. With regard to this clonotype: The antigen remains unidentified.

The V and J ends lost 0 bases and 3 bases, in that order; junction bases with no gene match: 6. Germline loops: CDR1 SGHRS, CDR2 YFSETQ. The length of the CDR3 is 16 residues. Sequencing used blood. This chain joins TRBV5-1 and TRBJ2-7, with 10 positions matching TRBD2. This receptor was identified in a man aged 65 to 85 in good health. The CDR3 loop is CASSLGSGGSGYEQYF. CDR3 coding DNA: TGCGCCAGCAGCTTGGGTAGCGGGGGGTCCGGCTACGAGCAGTACTTC.